These 2 T cell receptor beta chains came from one sample sequenced in a study of T cells in tuberculosis. The assay was immunoSEQ multiplex PCR, and TCRdb's table has in-frame clones only and misses some. The sample yields 30,000 to 35,000 clones, approximately 90% seen once. Input material: PBMCs. These receptor sequences come from a donor under 30 with latent tuberculosis or without tuberculosis infection.

This chain uses TRBV14 with TRBJ2-2; D not resolved. Trimming took 3 bases from V and 2 from J, leaving 10 bases between them. Germline loops: CDR1 SGHDN, CDR2 FVKESK. The CDR3 sequence is 15 residues long. The CDR3 region is CASSHAKSNTGELFF. CDR3 DNA sequence: TGTGCCAGCAGCCATGCTAAGTCCAACACCGGGGAGCTGTTTTTT.

The chain is built from TRBV6-5 and TRBJ1-1; 9 nucleotides line up with TRBD1. Germline V gene sequence: CDR1 MNHEY, CDR2 SVGAGI. This CDR3 has 14 amino acids. The V and J ends lost 8 bases and 4 bases, in that order; junction bases with no gene match: 8. The chain's CDR3 is CASGRQGGLTEAFF. The CDR3 bases are TGTGCCAGCGGTCGACAGGGGGGGCTCACTGAAGCTTTCTTT.